This T cell receptor (beta chain) was captured in a study of T-cell memory formation after mild COVID-19. Study results and caveats: Memory sampled before infection contained some responding clones, suggesting cross-reactive memory joined.

V lost 0 bases and J 5 bases, leaving 8 bases between the germline ends. Germline CDR1 is MNHEY and CDR2 is SVGEGT. This CDR3 is 13 amino acids long. TCRdb recomputed calls from the 5' RACE reads with MiXCR, one row per CDR3 protein. The sample has 300,000 to 400,000 distinct CDR3 sequences, around 15% seen once. Remarks on this clonotype: Its target is unknown.

The TCR comes from a man in his late teens or twenties who had mild COVID-19 (a few samples of this study predate the infection). Cell type and time point are not known. The sequencing sample was made of PBMCs or a T cell subset sorted from them (not recorded which). The chain is built from TRBV6-2 or TRBV6-3 and TRBJ2-7; D ambiguous. Here the CDR3 DNA reads TGTGCCAGCAGTTACTCAGTGGTCCACGAGCAGTACGTC. Translation gives CASSYSVVHEQYV.